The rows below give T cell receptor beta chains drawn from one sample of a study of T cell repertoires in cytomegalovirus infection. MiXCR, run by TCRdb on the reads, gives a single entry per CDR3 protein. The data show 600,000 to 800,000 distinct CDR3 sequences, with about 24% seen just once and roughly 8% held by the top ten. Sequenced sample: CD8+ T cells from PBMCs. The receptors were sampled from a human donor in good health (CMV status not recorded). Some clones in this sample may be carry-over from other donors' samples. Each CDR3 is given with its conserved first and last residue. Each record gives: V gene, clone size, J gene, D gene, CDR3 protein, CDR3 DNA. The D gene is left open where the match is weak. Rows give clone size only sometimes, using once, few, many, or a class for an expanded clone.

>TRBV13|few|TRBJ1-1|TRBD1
CASSSRDRGLNTEAFF
TGTGCCAGCAGCTCGCGGGACAGGGGTTTGAACACTGAAGCTTTCTTT
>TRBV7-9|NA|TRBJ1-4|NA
CASSSPGRTNEKLFF
TGTGCCAGCAGCTCCCCGGGACGGACTAATGAAAAACTGTTTTTT
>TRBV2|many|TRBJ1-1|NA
CASGGGTEAFF
TGTGCCAGCGGGGGGGGAACTGAAGCTTTCTTT
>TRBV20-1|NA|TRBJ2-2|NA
CSARDRASANTGELFF
TGCAGTGCTAGAGATCGGGCGAGTGCGAACACCGGGGAGCTGTTTTTT
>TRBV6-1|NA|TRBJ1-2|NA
CASSLQGWYGYTF
TGTGCCAGCAGTCTACAGGGTTGGTATGGCTACACCTTC
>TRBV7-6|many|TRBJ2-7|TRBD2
CASSLKGSGGEQYF
TGTGCCAGCAGCTTAAAGGGTTCGGGAGGCGAGCAGTACTTC
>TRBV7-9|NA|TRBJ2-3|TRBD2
CASSRTSGVSTDTQYF
TGTGCCAGCAGTCGGACTAGCGGGGTGAGCACAGATACGCAGTATTTT
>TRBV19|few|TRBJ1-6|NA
CASSIVGTLEPLHF
TGTGCCAGTAGTATAGTCGGGACTCTCGAACCCCTCCACTTT
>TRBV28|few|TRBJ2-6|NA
CASTSPNSGANVLTF
TGTGCCAGCACCTCACCGAACTCTGGGGCCAACGTCCTGACTTTC
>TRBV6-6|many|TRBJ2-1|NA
CASSYPSGGVGDDEQFF
TGTGCCAGCAGTTACCCCTCGGGGGGCGTGGGAGACGATGAGCAGTTCTTC
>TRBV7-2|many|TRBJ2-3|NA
CASSLSFLASTDTQYF
TGTGCCAGCAGCTTATCGTTCCTAGCCAGCACAGATACGCAGTATTTT
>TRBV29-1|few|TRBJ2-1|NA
CSVAASSYNEQFF
TGCAGCGTTGCCGCTAGCTCCTACAATGAGCAGTTCTTC
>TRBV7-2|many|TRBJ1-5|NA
CASSLGGLLSNQPQHF
TGTGCCAGCAGCTTAGGGGGACTTTTAAGCAATCAGCCCCAGCATTTT
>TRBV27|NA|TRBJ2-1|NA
CASRLGVPNEQFF
TGTGCCAGCAGGTTGGGGGTCCCCAATGAGCAGTTCTTC
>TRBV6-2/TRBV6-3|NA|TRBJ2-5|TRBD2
CASSYLPPGGETQYF
TGTGCCAGCAGTTACCTCCCCCCGGGGGGAGAGACCCAGTACTTC
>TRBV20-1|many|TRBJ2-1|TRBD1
CSATALRQGADNNEQFF
TGCAGTGCTACAGCTTTGAGACAGGGGGCGGATAACAATGAGCAGTTCTTC